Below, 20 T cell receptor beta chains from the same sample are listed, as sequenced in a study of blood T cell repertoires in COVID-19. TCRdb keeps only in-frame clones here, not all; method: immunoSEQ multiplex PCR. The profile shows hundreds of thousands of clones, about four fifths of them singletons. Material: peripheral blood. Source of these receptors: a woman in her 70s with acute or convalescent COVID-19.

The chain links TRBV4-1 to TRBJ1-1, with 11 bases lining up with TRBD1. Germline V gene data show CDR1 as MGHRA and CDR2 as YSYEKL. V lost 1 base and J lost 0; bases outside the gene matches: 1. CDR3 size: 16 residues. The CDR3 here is CASSQGTGGLNTEAFF. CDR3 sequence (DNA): TGCGCCAGCAGCCAAGGGACAGGGGGCCTGAACACTGAAGCTTTCTTT.

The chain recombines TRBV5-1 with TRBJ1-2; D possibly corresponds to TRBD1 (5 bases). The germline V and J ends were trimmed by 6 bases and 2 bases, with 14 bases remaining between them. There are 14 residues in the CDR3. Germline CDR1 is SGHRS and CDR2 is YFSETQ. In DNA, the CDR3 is TGCGCCAGCACCTCCTCGGGGGGGAACTATGGCTACACCTTC. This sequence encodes CASTSSGGNYGYTF.

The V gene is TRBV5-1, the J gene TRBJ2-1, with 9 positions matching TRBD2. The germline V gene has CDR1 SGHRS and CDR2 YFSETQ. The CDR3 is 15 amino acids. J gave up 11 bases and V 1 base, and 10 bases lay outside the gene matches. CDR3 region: CASSLLISGGEKQFF. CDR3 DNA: TGCGCCAGCAGCTTGTTAATTAGCGGGGGCGAAAAGCAGTTCTTC.

The CDR3 coding sequence is TGTGCCAGCAGCTTAGCGAATTCAGCCCGTAGACAGGCAAAAAATCAGCCCCAGCATTTT. Amino acid sequence: CASSLANSARRQAKNQPQHF. V and J are TRBV7-8 and TRBJ1-5, with D perhaps TRBD1 (6 bases). CDR1 is SGHVS, CDR2 FQNEAQ, per germline. The CDR3 has 20 amino acids. V lost 0 bases and J lost 4, with 25 bases in between.

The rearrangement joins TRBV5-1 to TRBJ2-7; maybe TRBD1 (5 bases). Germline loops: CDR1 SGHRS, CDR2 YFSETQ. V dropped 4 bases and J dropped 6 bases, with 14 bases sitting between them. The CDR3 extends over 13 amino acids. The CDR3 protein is CASSTGRVGEQYF. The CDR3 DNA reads TGCGCCAGCAGCACTGGCAGGGTAGGCGAGCAGTACTTC.

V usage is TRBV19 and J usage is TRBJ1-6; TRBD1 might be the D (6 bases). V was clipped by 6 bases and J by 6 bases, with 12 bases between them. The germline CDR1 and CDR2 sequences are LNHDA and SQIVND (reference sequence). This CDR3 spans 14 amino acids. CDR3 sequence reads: CASSPGQSNSPLHF. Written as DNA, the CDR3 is TGTGCCAGTAGCCCAGGACAGAGTAATTCACCCCTCCACTTT.

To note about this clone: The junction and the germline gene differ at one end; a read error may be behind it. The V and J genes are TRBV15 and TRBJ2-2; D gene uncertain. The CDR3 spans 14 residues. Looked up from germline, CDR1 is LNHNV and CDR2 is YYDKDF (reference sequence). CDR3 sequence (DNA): TGTGCCACCAGCAGCTCCTTGAACACCCGGGAGCTGTTTTTT. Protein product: CATSSSLNTRELFF. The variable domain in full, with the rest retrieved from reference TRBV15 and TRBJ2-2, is DAMVIQNPRYQVTQFGKPVTLSCSQTLNHNVMYWYQQKSSQAPKLLFHYYDKDFNNEADTPDNFQSRRPNTSFCFLDIRSPGLGDTAMYLCATSSSLNTRELFFGEGSRLTVL.

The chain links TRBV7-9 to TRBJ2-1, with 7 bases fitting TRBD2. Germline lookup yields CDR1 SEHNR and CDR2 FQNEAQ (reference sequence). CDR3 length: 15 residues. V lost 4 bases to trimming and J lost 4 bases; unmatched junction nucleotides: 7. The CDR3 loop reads CASSSDRGDYNEQFF. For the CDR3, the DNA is TGTGCCAGCAGCTCCGACCGGGGGGATTACAATGAGCAGTTCTTC.

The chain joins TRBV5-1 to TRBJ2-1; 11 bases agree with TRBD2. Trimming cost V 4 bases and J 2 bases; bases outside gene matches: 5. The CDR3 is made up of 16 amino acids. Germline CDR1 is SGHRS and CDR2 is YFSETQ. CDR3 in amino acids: CASSQSSGGAYNEQFF. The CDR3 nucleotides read TGCGCCAGCAGCCAAAGTAGCGGGGGGGCCTACAATGAGCAGTTCTTC.

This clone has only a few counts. The CDR3 is CASSLKGYGYTF. The CDR3 coding sequence is TGTGCCAGCAGCCTCAAGGGGTATGGCTACACCTTC. The chain has TRBV28 and TRBJ1-2, with a weak D call TRBD1 (5 bases). Germline CDR1 and CDR2: MDHEN and SYDVKM. V gave up 6 bases and J gave up 5 bases, with 10 bases separating them. The CDR3 loop spans 12 amino acids.

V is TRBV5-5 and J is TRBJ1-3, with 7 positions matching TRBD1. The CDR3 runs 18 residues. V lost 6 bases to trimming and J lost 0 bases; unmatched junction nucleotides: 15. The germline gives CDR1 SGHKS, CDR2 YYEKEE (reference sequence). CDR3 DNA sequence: TGTGCCAGCACCCGGAACCCGGGACAGCCTAGCTCTGGAAACACCATATATTTT. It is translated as CASTRNPGQPSSGNTIYF.

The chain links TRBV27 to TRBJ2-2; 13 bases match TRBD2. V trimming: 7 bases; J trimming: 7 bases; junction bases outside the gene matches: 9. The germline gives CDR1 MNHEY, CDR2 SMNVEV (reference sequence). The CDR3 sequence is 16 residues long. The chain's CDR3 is CASTRTSGGGIGELFF. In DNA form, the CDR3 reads TGTGCCAGCACCCGGACTAGCGGGGGCGGAATCGGGGAGCTGTTTTTT.

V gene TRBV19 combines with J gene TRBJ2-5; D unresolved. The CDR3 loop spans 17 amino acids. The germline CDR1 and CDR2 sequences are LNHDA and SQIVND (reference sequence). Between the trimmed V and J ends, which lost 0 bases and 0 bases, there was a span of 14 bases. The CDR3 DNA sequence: TGTGCCAGTAGTATAGAAGCTCTACCTCGGTACCAAGAGACCCAGTACTTC. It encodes CASSIEALPRYQETQYF. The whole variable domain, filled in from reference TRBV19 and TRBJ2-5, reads DGGITQSPKYLFRKEGQNVTLSCEQNLNHDAMYWYRQDPGQGLRLIYYSQIVNDFQKGDIAEGYSVSREKKESFPLTVTSAQKNPTAFYLCASSIEALPRYQETQYFGPGTRLLVL.

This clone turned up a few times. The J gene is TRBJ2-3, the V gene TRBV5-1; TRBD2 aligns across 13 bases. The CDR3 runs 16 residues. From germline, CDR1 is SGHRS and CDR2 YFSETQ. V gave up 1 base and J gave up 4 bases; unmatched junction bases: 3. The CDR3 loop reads CASSLTSGGAPDTQYF. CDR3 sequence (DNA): TGCGCCAGCAGCTTGACTAGCGGGGGGGCCCCAGATACGCAGTATTTT.

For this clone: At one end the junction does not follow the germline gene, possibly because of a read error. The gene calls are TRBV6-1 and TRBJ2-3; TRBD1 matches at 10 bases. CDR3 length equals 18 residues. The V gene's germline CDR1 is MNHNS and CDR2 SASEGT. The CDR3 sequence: CASNEATGQGTRGDTQYF. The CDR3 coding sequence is TGTGCCAGCAATGAAGCTACGGGACAGGGGACTCGAGGAGATACGCAGTATTTT.

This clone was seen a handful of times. The CDR3 reads CASSYSGLLFPSGANVLTF. CDR3 nucleotides: TGTGCCAGCAGTTACTCGGGGCTCCTTTTTCCCTCTGGGGCCAACGTCCTGACTTTC. The chain has TRBV6-2 or TRBV6-3 and TRBJ2-6, with D perhaps TRBD1 (5 bases). CDR3 length equals 19 residues. CDR1 MNHEY and CDR2 SVGEGT come from the germline V gene. V gave up 0 bases and J gave up 0 bases, with 15 bases separating them.

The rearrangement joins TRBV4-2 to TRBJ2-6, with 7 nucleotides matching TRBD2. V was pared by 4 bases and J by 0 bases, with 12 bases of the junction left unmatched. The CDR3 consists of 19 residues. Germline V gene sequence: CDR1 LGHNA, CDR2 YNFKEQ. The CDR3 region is CASSPLGSGAISGANVLTF. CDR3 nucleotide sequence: TGTGCCAGCAGCCCCCTGGGGAGCGGGGCAATCTCTGGGGCCAACGTCCTGACTTTC.

This CDR3 reads CASNDRGALYEQYF. CDR3 nucleotide sequence: TGTGCCAGCAACGACAGGGGAGCCCTCTACGAGCAGTACTTC. V and J are TRBV6-1 and TRBJ2-7, with 8 bases fitting TRBD1. Germline CDR1 reads MNHNS; CDR2 reads SASEGT. The CDR3 has 14 amino acids. Trimming at V came to 7 bases and at J to 3 bases, leaving 8 bases not matched to a gene.

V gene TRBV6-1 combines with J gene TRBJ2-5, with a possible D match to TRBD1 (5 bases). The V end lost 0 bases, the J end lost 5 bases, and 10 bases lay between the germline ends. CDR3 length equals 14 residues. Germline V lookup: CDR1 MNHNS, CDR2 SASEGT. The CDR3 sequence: CASSEASKGETQYF. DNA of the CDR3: TGTGCCAGCAGTGAAGCGTCAAAGGGGGAGACCCAGTACTTC.

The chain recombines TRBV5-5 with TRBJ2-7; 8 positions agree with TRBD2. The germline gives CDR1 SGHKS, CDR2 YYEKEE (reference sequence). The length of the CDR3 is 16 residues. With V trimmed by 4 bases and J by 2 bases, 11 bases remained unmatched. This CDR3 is CASSQVAGPSTYEQYF. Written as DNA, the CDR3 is TGTGCCAGCAGCCAAGTAGCGGGACCTAGCACCTACGAGCAGTACTTC.